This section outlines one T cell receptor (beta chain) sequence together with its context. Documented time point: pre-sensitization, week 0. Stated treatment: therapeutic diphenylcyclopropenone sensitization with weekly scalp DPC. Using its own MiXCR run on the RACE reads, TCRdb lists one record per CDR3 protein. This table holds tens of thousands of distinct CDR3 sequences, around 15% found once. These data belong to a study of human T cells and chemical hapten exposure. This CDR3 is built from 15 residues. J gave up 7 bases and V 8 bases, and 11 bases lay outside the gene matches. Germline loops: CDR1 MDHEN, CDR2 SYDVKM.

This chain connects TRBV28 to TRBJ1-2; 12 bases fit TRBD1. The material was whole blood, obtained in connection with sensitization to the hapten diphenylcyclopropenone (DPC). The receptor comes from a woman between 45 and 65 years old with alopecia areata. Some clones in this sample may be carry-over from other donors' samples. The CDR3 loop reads CASALPGTGGSGYTF. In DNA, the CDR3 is TGTGCCAGCGCCCTCCCGGGGACAGGGGGCAGTGGCTACACCTTC.